What follows is one T cell receptor beta chain and its context. The data were obtained in a study of blood T cell repertoires in COVID-19. Study details: In each case, the material was cDNA or gDNA derived from T cells, B-cell-depleted T cells, or PBMCs.

Everyone who took part was roughly 18 to 89 years old, and they came from fewer than 25 US areas. Donors were grouped by their self-reported clinical history. The CDR3 length is 14 residues. V lost 6 bases and J 1 base, leaving 13 bases between the germline ends. The germline V gene has CDR1 SGHRS and CDR2 YFSETQ. Clones were sequenced by immunoSEQ multiplex PCR, and TCRdb holds only the in-frame ones, with some missing. The repertoire has around 300,000 clones, roughly nine tenths of them found once; the top ten carry just under 9.5%. The sample consisted of PBMCs or T cells enriched from blood (not recorded which). This clonotype was obtained from a woman between 25 and 40 years old who had recovered from COVID-19. This chain links TRBV5-1 with TRBJ1-1; a possible D gene is TRBD1 (5 bases). The CDR3 region has the DNA TGCGCCAGCACCAAAGGACACCAGAACACTGAAGCTTTCTTT. Translated: CASTKGHQNTEAFF.